This T cell receptor (beta chain) appears in the sequencing data of a study of T-cell memory formation after mild COVID-19. Study-wide results and limits: For contracting clones, CD4+ ones sat mainly in CM and EM, CD8+ in EMRA. Clones that contracted from day 15 to 85 were balanced CD4/CD8, while later expanders leaned CD4+.

Using constant-segment primers, 5'RACE produced TCR alpha and TCR beta cDNA libraries carrying sample barcodes and UMIs. In TCRdb, the 5' RACE reads were re-called with MiXCR into one record per CDR3 protein. The sample yields approximately 300,000 distinct CDR3 sequences, around 15% seen once. The table lists this clonotype with many counts. What it recognizes is unknown. The sample taken for sequencing was PBMCs or a T cell subset sorted from them (not recorded which). This TCR was recovered from a man aged 18 to 35 who had mild COVID-19 (a few samples of this study predate the infection). Cell type and time point are not known.

CDR3 nucleotide sequence: TGTGCCAGCAGTTCCACCGGGTACACCGGGGAGCTGTTTTTT. It codes for CASSSTGYTGELFF. The chain combines TRBV12-3 or TRBV12-4 with TRBJ2-2; D ambiguous. V was trimmed by 4 bases and J by 3 bases, leaving 9 bases between them. The CDR3 has 14 amino acids.